The 29 T cell receptor beta chains given below trace back to one sample, sequenced in a study of shared clonotypes between healthy human individuals. Measured with immunoSEQ multiplex PCR; TCRdb has only the in-frame clones, and not every one. This table has about 460,000 clones, approximately 77% appearing once. Sequenced input: PBMCs. The receptor source for this set is a woman aged 40 to 50 in good health. Some clones in this sample may be carry-over from other donors' samples.

The V gene is TRBV4-3, the J gene TRBJ2-1; 8 bases are shared with TRBD2. The CDR3 spans 15 residues. Trimming cost V 5 bases and J 7 bases; bases outside gene matches: 10. The germline V gene encodes CDR1 LGHNA and CDR2 YSLEER. CDR3 amino acids: CASSSNPGGLNEQFF. The CDR3 DNA sequence: TGCGCCAGCAGCTCCAATCCGGGAGGGTTAAATGAGCAGTTCTTC.

The chain recombines TRBV30 with TRBJ1-1; weak D call: TRBD1 (5 bases). With 4 bases removed from V and 3 bases from J, the gap between germline ends came to 12 bases. The length of the CDR3 is 13 residues. CDR1 is GTSNPN and CDR2 is SVGIG in the germline V gene (reference sequence). This chain's CDR3 is CAWNDRGDTEAFF. CDR3 in DNA: TGTGCCTGGAATGATCGGGGGGACACTGAAGCTTTCTTT.

This chain uses TRBV5-6 with TRBJ1-2, with D unclear. From germline, CDR1 is SGHDT and CDR2 YYEEEE. The CDR3 length is 14 residues. The V end was cut by 1 base, the J end by 3 bases, with 10 bases between. CDR3 bases: TGTGCCAGCAGCTTGCCTGGGGAAGACTATGGCTACACCTTC. This translates into CASSLPGEDYGYTF.

The rearrangement uses TRBV6-6 and TRBJ2-2; no definite D call. The length of the CDR3 is 16 residues. The V and J ends lost 2 bases and 1 base respectively, with 11 bases between them. Germline CDR1 is MNHNY and CDR2 is SVGAGI (reference sequence). Here the CDR3 DNA reads TGTGCCAGCAGTTACGTCCTCTCGGGGAACACCGGGGAGCTGTTTTTT. Residues: CASSYVLSGNTGELFF.

This clone was observed once. The V gene is TRBV18, the J gene TRBJ1-1; the match to TRBD1 covers 10 bases. V was clipped by 2 bases and J by 0 bases; unmatched bases: 6. CDR1 and CDR2 (germline): KGHSH, LQKENI. The CDR3 is made up of 17 amino acids. CDR3: CASSPRDRGGMNTEAFF. CDR3 nucleotides: TGTGCCAGCTCACCAAGGGACAGGGGAGGTATGAACACTGAAGCTTTCTTT.

J is TRBJ1-5 and V is TRBV14; D is possibly TRBD1 (5 bases). The CDR3 sequence is 13 residues long. Trimming cost V 2 bases and J 11 bases, with 13 bases left between them. Germline loops: CDR1 SGHDN, CDR2 FVKESK. The CDR3 sequence: CASSQSYGGTQHF. The CDR3 nucleotides read TGTGCCAGCAGCCAAAGCTACGGGGGGACCCAGCATTTT.

The chain combines TRBV5-1 with TRBJ2-7, with a tentative D call TRBD1 (5 bases). CDR3 length: 14 residues. Trimming shortened V by 0 bases and J by 5 bases, and 12 bases separated the two germline ends. Germline V gene data show CDR1 as SGHRS and CDR2 as YFSETQ. CDR3 sequence (DNA): TGCGCCAGCAGCTTGGCCGACCAGGGTAACGAGCAGTACTTC. As protein: CASSLADQGNEQYF.

The chain combines TRBV7-9 with TRBJ2-5; D may be TRBD2 (6 bases). Trimming shortened V by 5 bases and J by 2 bases, and 18 bases separated the two germline ends. Germline V gene lookup returns CDR1 SEHNR and CDR2 FQNEAQ (reference sequence). The CDR3 is made up of 16 amino acids. The CDR3 coding sequence is TGTGCCAGCAGCCAAGGTGTGGTAGCGGAGCAAGAGACCCAGTACTTC. Residues: CASSQGVVAEQETQYF.

The sample holds one count of this clone. A far larger clone is just one base off, so this is likely a read error. This chain uses TRBV28 with TRBJ2-1, with 8 bases fitting TRBD2. CDR1 and CDR2 from the germline V gene are MDHEN and SYDVKM. The CDR3 runs to 14 residues. V shed 5 bases and J 10 bases; nucleotides not matched to a gene: 10. The CDR3: CASSPQIAGREQFF. The CDR3 DNA reads as TGTGCCAGCAGTCCTCAGATAGCGGGACGAGAGCAGTTCTTC. Based on the CDR3 plus reference TRBV28 and TRBJ2-1, the full variable domain is DVKVTQSSRYLVKRTGEKVFLECVQDMDHENMFWYRQDPGLGLRLIYFSYDVKMKEKGDIPEGYSVSREKKERFSLILESASTNQTSMYLCASSPQIAGREQFFGPGTRLTVL.

This chain joins TRBV6-5 and TRBJ2-7; TRBD1 matches at 10 bases. V was clipped by 2 bases and J by 7 bases; unmatched bases: 8. CDR3 length: 15 amino acids. From germline, CDR1 is MNHEY and CDR2 SVGAGI. The CDR3 coding sequence is TGTGCCAGCAGTTACCGAGACAGGGGGCGCAAAGAGCAGTACTTC. As protein: CASSYRDRGRKEQYF.

As to this clone: A read error may explain this, as a much larger clone is one base away. The chain uses TRBV5-4 and TRBJ2-7; D possibly matches TRBD1 or TRBD2 (5 bases each). CDR3 length: 14 amino acids. Germline lookup yields CDR1 SGHNT and CDR2 YYREEE (reference sequence). V was pared by 3 bases and J by 0 bases, with 10 bases between. The CDR3 sequence: CASSWDQSSYEQYF. The CDR3 DNA follows: TGTGCCAGCAGCTGGGACCAAAGCTCCTACGAGCAGTACTTC.

The chain combines TRBV5-5 with TRBJ2-2, with TRBD2 matching 8 bases. Germline V gene lookup returns CDR1 SGHKS and CDR2 YYEKEE (reference sequence). V trimming: 4 bases; J trimming: 9 bases; junction bases outside the gene matches: 11. The CDR3 totals 15 residues. The CDR3 loop is CASSRLARDTRELFF. DNA of the CDR3: TGTGCCAGCAGCAGACTAGCGAGAGATACCCGGGAGCTGTTTTTT.

The genes are TRBV27 and TRBJ2-2, with D unresolved. The V end was cut by 2 bases, the J end by 4 bases, with 14 bases between. Germline values: CDR1 MNHEY, CDR2 SMNVEV (reference sequence). The CDR3 has 16 amino acids. The CDR3 DNA reads TGTGCCAGCAGTTTAATAGGGCTGGCAGTCACCGGGGAGCTGTTTTTT. Protein sequence: CASSLIGLAVTGELFF.

About this clone: A much larger clone lies a single base off, so this may be a read error. Other DNA sequences within the sample encode an identical CDR3. The rearrangement links TRBV7-9 to TRBJ1-2; tentatively, D is TRBD1 (6 bases). The germline CDR1 and CDR2 sequences are SEHNR and FQNEAQ (reference sequence). This CDR3 contains 13 residues. The CDR3 DNA is TGTGCTAGCAGCTGGGGACAAAACTATGGCTACACCTTC. Protein product: CASSWGQNYGYTF.

This clone has a handful of counts. The CDR3 DNA sequence: TGTGCCAGCAGTTACTCGGTGAAGACACCCACCGGGGAGCTGTTTTTT. It is translated as CASSYSVKTPTGELFF. V usage is TRBV6-5 and J usage is TRBJ2-2; D is undetermined. The CDR3 covers 16 residues. The germline V and J ends were trimmed by 0 bases and 4 bases, with 12 bases remaining between them. Germline-derived CDR1 and CDR2 are MNHEY and SVGAGI.

This chain uses TRBV6-1 with TRBJ1-5, with a possible D match to TRBD1 (6 bases). The CDR3 sequence is 15 residues long. Germline-derived CDR1 and CDR2 are MNHNS and SASEGT. V shed 0 bases and J shed 7 bases, with 13 bases lying between them. The CDR3 DNA sequence: TGTGCCAGCAGTGAAGCTTCACAGGGTGGGCAGCCCCAGCATTTT. This translates into CASSEASQGGQPQHF.

The V and J genes are TRBV11-2 and TRBJ2-7; D is possibly TRBD1 (5 bases). Germline V gene lookup returns CDR1 SGHAT and CDR2 FQNNGV. The CDR3 sequence is 13 residues long. Trimming left V 3 bases short and J 1 base short, with 7 bases between. CDR3 loop: CASSFPGSYEQYF. The CDR3 coding sequence is TGTGCCAGCAGCTTCCCAGGGTCCTACGAGCAGTACTTC.

This clone was detected a few times. The chain combines TRBV6-1 with TRBJ2-1; TRBD1 or TRBD2 may be the D gene (5 bases each). V was pared by 0 bases and J by 7 bases, with 10 bases between. The CDR3 sequence is 14 residues long. CDR1 is MNHNS and CDR2 is SASEGT in the germline V gene. This chain's CDR3 is CASSEAVEGNEQFF. DNA of the CDR3: TGTGCCAGCAGTGAAGCAGTAGAGGGGAATGAGCAGTTCTTC.

V and J are TRBV5-1 and TRBJ1-2; 8 bases are shared with TRBD1. The CDR3 loop spans 13 amino acids. Germline CDR1 and CDR2: SGHRS and YFSETQ. The V gene end was trimmed by 2 bases and the J gene end by 6 bases; junction bases not matched to a gene: 3. The CDR3 DNA reads as TGCGCCAGCAGCTTAACAGGGGGAAATGGCTACACCTTC. Translation gives CASSLTGGNGYTF.

A word on this clone: A much larger clone differs by one base, so this may be a read error. The V gene is TRBV7-9, the J gene TRBJ2-5; 11 nucleotides agree with TRBD1. The CDR3 covers 16 residues. V trimming: 5 bases; J trimming: 6 bases; junction bases outside the gene matches: 11. The germline V gene has CDR1 SEHNR and CDR2 FQNEAQ (reference sequence). CDR3 loop: CASSRTRTGGVKTQYF. The CDR3 DNA is TGTGCCAGCAGCAGAACCCGGACAGGGGGCGTCAAGACCCAGTACTTC. Supplemented by reference TRBV7-9 and TRBJ2-5, the full variable domain reads DTGVSQNPRHKITKRGQNVTFRCDPISEHNRLYWYRQTLGQGPEFLTYFQNEAQLEKSRLLSDRFSAERPKGSFSTLEIQRTEQGDSAMYLCASSRTRTGGVKTQYFGPGTRLLVL.

The J gene is TRBJ2-7, the V gene TRBV27; 13 bases align to TRBD2. In germline, CDR1 is MNHEY, CDR2 SMNVEV (reference sequence). The CDR3 totals 18 residues. Trimming took 6 bases from V and 0 from J; bases not matched to a gene: 11. The CDR3 is CASSPRGTSGISSYEQYF. The CDR3 bases are TGTGCCAGCAGCCCCCGTGGGACTAGCGGGATCAGCTCCTACGAGCAGTACTTC.

About this clone itself: A read error may explain this, as a much larger clone is one base away. The V and J genes are TRBV2 and TRBJ2-3; D uncertain. The length of the CDR3 is 14 residues. Trimming left V 10 bases short and J 2 bases short, with 16 bases between. Germline-derived CDR1 and CDR2 are SNHLY and FYNNEI. CDR3 nucleotide sequence: TGTGCCAACCGGGCCAGACTTTCCACAGATACGCAGTATTTT. It is translated as CANRARLSTDTQYF.

This chain uses TRBV28 with TRBJ1-1; TRBD1 matches at 11 bases. CDR1 is MDHEN and CDR2 is SYDVKM in the germline V gene. After removal of 7 bases from V and 3 bases from J, the junction contained 7 bases not matched to a gene. CDR3 length equals 15 residues. CDR3 sequence: CASNEGTGGDTEAFF. CDR3 DNA: TGTGCCAGCAACGAGGGGACAGGGGGTGACACTGAAGCTTTCTTT.

This clone was picked up many times. The rearrangement links TRBV7-2 to TRBJ1-3; tentative D call: TRBD1 (5 bases). The CDR3 runs 15 residues. CDR1 SGHTA and CDR2 FQGNSA come from the germline V gene. Trimming stripped 1 base from V and 0 bases from J, with 7 bases between. CDR3 nucleotide sequence: TGTGCCAGCAGCTTAGACAGGAGCTCTGGAAACACCATATATTTT. Its protein is CASSLDRSSGNTIYF.

V and J are TRBV28 and TRBJ1-2; 9 bases map to TRBD1. V gave up 5 bases and J gave up 6 bases; unmatched junction bases: 7. CDR3 length equals 14 residues. CDR1 is MDHEN and CDR2 is SYDVKM in the germline V gene. CDR3 protein: CASSQGQGLNGYTF. The CDR3 bases are TGTGCCAGCAGTCAGGGACAGGGATTAAATGGCTACACCTTC.

Concerning this clone: Other nucleotide sequences from this sample produce the same CDR3. J is TRBJ1-1 and V is TRBV6-5; a weak D match, TRBD1 (5 bases). The CDR3 has 13 amino acids. V lost 2 bases, J lost 4 bases, and 8 bases lay in between. Germline values: CDR1 MNHEY, CDR2 SVGAGI. CDR3 protein: CASSYVGGTEAFF. The CDR3 DNA reads as TGTGCCAGCAGTTACGTGGGGGGCACTGAAGCTTTCTTT.

The chain couples TRBV7-2 to TRBJ2-7; D call uncertain. Germline V gene sequence: CDR1 SGHTA, CDR2 FQGNSA. V dropped 7 bases and J dropped 0 bases, with 10 bases sitting between them. The CDR3 consists of 13 residues. The CDR3 nucleotides read TGTGCCAGCACCCCCAGTTTCTCCTACGAGCAGTACTTC. The encoded protein is CASTPSFSYEQYF.

The CDR3, as DNA: TGCGCCAGCAGCCATGACAGGGAGCGAGATGAAGCTTTCTTT. Translation gives CASSHDRERDEAFF. This sequence joins TRBV4-1 and TRBJ1-1, with 7 bases matching TRBD1. CDR1 and CDR2 (germline): MGHRA, YSYEKL. The CDR3 spans 14 residues. V shed 3 bases, J shed 7 bases, and the junction held 8 bases outside the gene matches.

This clone has at least ten counts. J is TRBJ2-5 and V is TRBV6-5; D may be TRBD1 or TRBD2 (6 bases each). Trimming left V 7 bases short and J 4 bases short, with 16 bases between. CDR3 length: 14 amino acids. Per germline, CDR1 MNHEY and CDR2 SVGAGI. The CDR3 protein is CASMGGRVRETQYF. DNA for the CDR3: TGTGCCAGCATGGGGGGCCGGGTAAGAGAGACCCAGTACTTC.